The 10 T cell receptor beta chains below come from one sample, sequenced in a study of cytomegalovirus exposure and HLA in healthy donors. PCR used 60 Vbeta primers and 13 Jbeta primers. TCRdb's copy holds only in-frame clones and misses some; the assay was immunoSEQ multiplex PCR. The data hold a few hundred thousand clones, with approximately 80% observed a single time. The material sequenced was PBMCs. These receptors came from a girl aged 2 to 9 in good health and CMV-seronegative.

The chain links TRBV18 to TRBJ2-2, with 12 bases fitting TRBD1. The CDR3 spans 15 residues. Looked up from germline, CDR1 is KGHSH and CDR2 is LQKENI. V shed 3 bases, J shed 5 bases, and the junction held 1 base outside the gene matches. CDR3 nucleotide sequence: TGTGCCAGCTCACCGGGACAGGGGGCAACCGGGGAGCTGTTTTTT. Amino acids: CASSPGQGATGELFF.

The chain has TRBV9 and TRBJ2-7, with D perhaps TRBD2 (7 bases). The germline V and J ends were trimmed by 7 bases and 5 bases, with 13 bases remaining between them. Germline V gives CDR1 SGDLS, CDR2 YYNGEE. The CDR3 length is 12 residues. CDR3 coding DNA: TGTGCCAGCGGGGGGGGGCTCGACGAGCAGTACTTC. This sequence encodes CASGGGLDEQYF.

This clone was seen once. The chain is built from TRBV6-1 and TRBJ1-5, with 8 bases matching TRBD1. The trim removed 6 bases at V and 4 bases at J, leaving 8 bases unmatched. Germline lookup yields CDR1 MNHNS and CDR2 SASEGT. The CDR3 extends over 15 amino acids. CDR3 bases: TGTGCCAGCAGCTATGGACAGGGAGGGAATCAGCCCCAGCATTTT. Translation: CASSYGQGGNQPQHF.

In this sample, this clone turned up once. This sequence joins TRBV7-9 and TRBJ2-7; D might be TRBD1 (6 bases). The CDR3 runs 16 residues. Germline V lookup: CDR1 SEHNR, CDR2 FQNEAQ (reference sequence). V shed 2 bases and J shed 3 bases, with 17 bases lying between them. CDR3 protein: CASSLKPDRLLYEQYF. As DNA, the CDR3 is TGTGCCAGCAGCTTAAAACCAGACAGGCTTCTCTACGAGCAGTACTTC.

The rearrangement links TRBV5-1 to TRBJ2-2, with no clear D. V was trimmed by 2 bases and J by 4 bases, leaving 9 bases between them. The CDR3 length is 14 residues. CDR1 SGHRS and CDR2 YFSETQ come from the germline V gene. CDR3 coding DNA: TGCGCCAGCAGCTTATCAGTGCCCACCGGGGAGCTGTTTTTT. Its translation is CASSLSVPTGELFF.

This clone was recorded only once. This chain connects TRBV11-2 to TRBJ1-1; perhaps TRBD1 as D (5 bases). Germline V gene sequence: CDR1 SGHAT, CDR2 FQNNGV. This CDR3 is built from 15 residues. V was clipped by 5 bases and J by 10 bases, with 23 bases between them. CDR3 region: CASSPGGRGRFRAFF. The CDR3 region has the DNA TGTGCCAGCAGCCCCGGGGGTCGGGGACGTTTCAGAGCTTTCTTT.

The sample holds one count of this clone. The junction departs from the called germline gene at one end, perhaps through a read error. The chain combines TRBV2 with TRBJ1-1, with D possibly being TRBD1 (5 bases). Germline V gene sequence: CDR1 SNHLY, CDR2 FYNNEI. The length of the CDR3 is 8 residues. The DNA of the CDR3 is TGTGCCAGCAGTGAAGAGGGGTGG. Protein product: CASSEEGW.

This clone came up a few times. The chain couples TRBV6-1 to TRBJ2-7; possibly TRBD1 for D (5 bases). V was clipped by 1 base and J by 5 bases, with 18 bases between them. Germline CDR1 reads MNHNS; CDR2 reads SASEGT. CDR3 length: 16 residues. CDR3 loop: CASSEVGAAATNEQYF. The CDR3 DNA is TGTGCCAGCAGTGAAGTTGGGGCCGCGGCAACCAACGAGCAGTACTTC.

This chain links TRBV27 with TRBJ2-7; 12 nucleotides match TRBD1. CDR1 and CDR2 from the germline V gene are MNHEY and SMNVEV (reference sequence). J was trimmed by 4 bases and V by 5 bases; bases with no gene match: 6. The CDR3 covers 15 residues. CDR3 in DNA: TGTGCCAGCAGTGCCGGGACAGGGGGCGCGTACGAGCAGTACTTC. Translated, it gives CASSAGTGGAYEQYF.

The rearrangement links TRBV5-1 to TRBJ2-5, with TRBD1 matching over 9 bases. The V gene's germline CDR1 is SGHRS and CDR2 YFSETQ. The J segment lost 4 bases and the V segment lost 4 bases, leaving 11 bases of the junction unmatched. The CDR3 consists of 16 residues. The CDR3 is CASSLGTGLEGETQYF. The CDR3 DNA reads as TGCGCCAGCAGCCTAGGGACAGGGCTAGAGGGAGAGACCCAGTACTTC.